This T cell receptor beta chain was identified in a study of blood T cell repertoires in COVID-19 (dated by TCRdb to about 2020). Some background on the complete study: Collaborator samples came from the United States, Italy and Spain and covered acute and convalescent phases of COVID-19. Subjects who had been exposed to COVID-19, were actively infected with it, or had recovered from it provided the deeply sampled blood TCRbeta repertoires that made up the dataset. The material from the prospective study consisted of cDNA or gDNA derived from T cells, B-cell-depleted T cells, or PBMCs. Where HLA class I and class II types were available, the types were taken from metadata supplied by the sample provider, not from assay-based typing. The repertoires were made available in a free public database intended to serve as a resource for research on the immune response to SARS-CoV-2. A de-identified subject ID, COVID-19 status, age in years and sex were almost always included in the sample metadata. Samples were obtained from the ongoing ImmuneRACE study (first 160 participants) and from over a thousand subjects provided by 6 global collaborators.

In the prospective study, participants were roughly 18 to 100 years old, resided in about two dozen geographic areas of the United States, and were enrolled through a virtual design. Cohort assignment in the prospective study relied on participant-reported clinical history from a screening survey and a study questionnaire. ImmuneRACE Cohort 3 recovered participants were defined by two consecutive negative NP/OP PCR tests, healthcare professional clearance, or symptom resolution. Each participant in the prospective study had whole blood, serum and a nasopharyngeal or oropharyngeal swab collected by mobile phlebotomists. Participants in the prospective study had the option to provide additional blood draws and questionnaires over a roughly two-month period. Before DNA extraction, blood samples from the prospective study were shipped at room temperature or frozen. On this clone itself: It lacks a known antigen. Per-base quality was not reported, and no clone a single base away is much larger than it.

The CDR3 holds 15 amino acids from the cysteine to the phenylalanine. Only the CDR3 region is kept as DNA, spanning 45 bases read in frame from base 1. Reading the germline V gene gives CDR1 MNHNS and CDR2 SASEGT. The V and J ends are trimmed by 2 bases and 4 bases, leaving 14 bases between them. Results and caveats for the whole study, not just this receptor: The quantity of clinical and demographic metadata differed by source and by participant and was supplied without curation.

TCRbeta CDR3 regions were amplified from genomic DNA by means of the immunoSEQ Assay, a bias-controlled multiplex PCR. Under the source paper's analysis protocol: Within the assay, amplification of reference gene primers was used to estimate how many nucleated cells each sample contained. To quantify the absolute abundance of each unique TCRbeta CDR3 rearrangement, sequence reads were collapsed and filtered. For each sample, productive Simpson clonality was calculated as the square root of Simpson's diversity index across productive rearrangements. Not all clones reach the TCRdb copy of this immuneACCESS table, which keeps in-frame sequences only. Checked studies attribute under half of the gap to unresolved V genes and leave the rest unexplained. V and J calls and clone size come straight from that table; D and trimming were deduced from the DNA. In this sample the table shows 200,000 or so clones, around 81% of which occur a single time. 6.5% to 9.5% of the sample lies in the top ten.

Sequenced sample: PBMCs or T cells enriched from blood (not recorded which). The sequence came from a middle-aged man who had recovered from COVID-19. The chain uses TRBV6-1 and TRBJ1-2; no D gene can be assigned with confidence. The CDR3 reads CASSEKRARGYGYTF. Here is the DNA: TGTGCCAGCAGTGAAAAGAGGGCCCGGGGCTATGGCTACACCTTC.